This T cell receptor (beta chain) was observed in a study of Graves' ophthalmopathy and Graves' hyperthyroidism listed by TCRdb under 2018. Notes on the research overall: Peripheral blood was collected before any treatment was given, at the time of initial diagnosis. Following sampling, methimazole starting at 30 mg daily was administered to hyperthyroidism patients, and high-dose intravenous methylprednisolone was administered to ophthalmopathy patients. The independent validation cohort included about 19 hyperthyroidism patients plus 17 patients who later progressed from hyperthyroidism to ophthalmopathy. In total, 120 to 150 blood samples were TCR-sequenced: some 43 ophthalmopathy, approximately 75 hyperthyroidism and 17 hyperthyroidism-to-ophthalmopathy patients. To tell Graves' ophthalmopathy apart from Graves' hyperthyroidism, and to predict which patients would progress to ophthalmopathy, the study relied on TCR beta repertoire signatures. In over 5 hyperthyroidism patients, the T-cell repertoires found in thyroid tissue were compared with those found in blood. To explore V-J signatures that distinguish ophthalmopathy from hyperthyroidism, a discovery set of 100 patients was enrolled, made up of 40 to 45 with ophthalmopathy and under 65 with stable hyperthyroidism. On the study overall, not on this receptor specifically: No statistical method was used to predetermine the sample size, and group allocation was not hidden from the investigators. Most of the expanded thyroid clonotypes with a frequency above 0.001 were also detected in blood, and it was suggested that the thyroid immune response may be reflected by blood repertoires. Ophthalmopathy was separated from stable hyperthyroidism by the 13-signature model with around 88% sensitivity and around 81% specificity in cross-validation and with 80%/75% in the test set. In validation, the model predicted ophthalmopathy progression with roughly 68% sensitivity and roughly 72% specificity; more than ten predicted patients were CT-confirmed with GO in a median of about 6.2 months.

At the junction V is shortened by 5 bases and J by 2 bases; bases outside the gene matches: 10. CDR3 length: 16 amino acids, cysteine to phenylalanine. Here the CDR3 DNA is all that survives: 48 bases in frame from base 1. For repertoire sequencing, TCR beta CDR3 regions were amplified from RNA transcripts. The first round was an RT-PCR using HTBI primers with the Qiagen OneStep RT-PCR kit, and this first round was followed by a second-round multiplex PCR, then size selection and purification. Libraries were sequenced on an Illumina HiSeq2000 using paired-end 100 bp reads. Under the source paper's analysis protocol: Reads were processed with SOAPnuke, discarding reads with adapters, uncalled bases, mean Phred below 15, or no exact constant-primer or identifier match. COPE v1.2.5 was used to merge high-quality paired reads. Unique nucleotide sequences were defined as clonotypes and aligned to IMGT TRB V, D and J references using MiTCR v1.1. Analysis was restricted to V-J combinations with a frequency above 0.0001, which covered just over 98% of repertoires. For each V-J combination, a TCR clonal expansion and chaos score was defined as F50 clonal expansion divided by the chaos observed in the TCRdist matrix. Welch's t-statistics and random forest were used to reduce features to more than ten V-J combinations, which were fed into a naive Bayes classifier. The Morisita-Horn index was used to measure how similar the thyroid and blood repertoires were. TCRdb reanalyzed the raw reads on its own, using fastp at Q25 for trimming and MiXCR for clone calling, and kept in-frame beta chains. All rows with the same CDR3 protein become a single entry with the most common DNA and genes. The V and J calls and clone size come from TCRdb's table, not from the authors' own analysis. Recorded for this sample are 660,000 or so distinct CDR3 sequences; approximately 39% of them occurred a single time. Around 3% of the sample is taken by the ten largest.

Patients with ophthalmopathy had moderately to severely active disease, with a Clinical Activity Score of 3 or more, a NOSPECS grade of 4 or more, and a disease duration of less than 3 months. Patients with other autoimmune diseases, uncontrolled infections, pregnancy or lactation were excluded. Clinical symptoms, serum thyroxine, TRAb, thyroid ultrasound and orbital computed tomography were used for diagnosis. PBMCs were isolated from about 10 ml of fresh peripheral blood by Ficoll-Paque density gradient centrifugation. Total RNA was extracted using Trizol reagent, and RNA quality was checked on an Agilent 2100 Bioanalyzer. Concerning this clonotype itself: Its target antigen remains unknown. Per-base qualities were not stored, and no clone one base away is much larger.

The source of this sequence is an adult man with Graves' ophthalmopathy. The sample consisted of peripheral blood. The rearranged chain carries TRBV12-3 or TRBV12-4 and TRBJ2-7; 9 nucleotides in the junction match TRBD2. The DNA reads as follows: TGTGCCAGCAGTGAAGCGGGGGGAGACAGTACCTACGAGCAGTACTTC. It encodes CASSEAGGDSTYEQYF.